A selection of T cell receptor beta chains follows, all from one sample in a study of OX40 agonist ivuxolimab in advanced cancers. The table came from immunoSEQ multiplex PCR; TCRdb's copy has only in-frame clones and leaves some out. The repertoire consists of around 97,000 clones, with roughly 90% occurring once and the leading ten covering around 5.5%. Source: CD4+ or CD8+ T cells sorted from blood, taken in a trial of the OX40 agonist ivuxolimab. The receptors derive from an adult with an advanced solid tumor such as melanoma, head and neck, liver or kidney cancer. CDR3s include the opening cysteine and the closing phenylalanine or tryptophan. D genes are given only for firm matches. A row's size may be missing; if present it is once, few, many or a size class.

abundance: -
j_gene: TRBJ2-5
d_gene: -
v_gene: TRBV5-1
CDR3nt: TGCGCCAGCAGTTCTGATGGGGAGACCCAGTACTTC
CDR3aa: CASSSDGETQYF

abundance: -
j_gene: TRBJ1-2
d_gene: -
v_gene: TRBV29-1
CDR3nt: TGCAGCGCCCCGATGACCCCCAATAGGGGCTACACCTTC
CDR3aa: CSAPMTPNRGYTF

abundance: -
j_gene: TRBJ2-3
d_gene: TRBD1
v_gene: TRBV9
CDR3nt: TGTGCCAGCAGCGTATTAGGGACAGGGACATCAGATACGCAGTATTTT
CDR3aa: CASSVLGTGTSDTQYF

abundance: -
j_gene: TRBJ2-1
d_gene: -
v_gene: TRBV6-5
CDR3nt: TGTGCCAGCAGTTACATCGGGGGTCTGAGCCACAATGAGCAGTTCTTC
CDR3aa: CASSYIGGLSHNEQFF

abundance: -
j_gene: TRBJ2-6
d_gene: TRBD1
v_gene: TRBV19
CDR3nt: TGTGCCAGTAGTCCTGACAGGGCCCATGGGGCCAACGTCCTGACTTTC
CDR3aa: CASSPDRAHGANVLTF

abundance: -
j_gene: TRBJ1-2
d_gene: -
v_gene: TRBV7-2
CDR3nt: TGTGCCAGCAGCCTGACAGGCCTCAACTATGGCTACACCTTC
CDR3aa: CASSLTGLNYGYTF

abundance: -
j_gene: TRBJ1-5
d_gene: -
v_gene: TRBV7-2
CDR3nt: TGTGCCAGCAGCTCCGATGGTAGACCCAATCAGCCCCAGCATTTT
CDR3aa: CASSSDGRPNQPQHF

abundance: -
j_gene: TRBJ2-1
d_gene: -
v_gene: TRBV4-1
CDR3nt: TGCGCCAGCAGCCGCCTCGGACTGTCTTCCTACAATGAGCAGTTCTTC
CDR3aa: CASSRLGLSSYNEQFF

abundance: -
j_gene: TRBJ1-2
d_gene: -
v_gene: TRBV27
CDR3nt: TGTGCCAGCAGTTTATATGAGGGTTGGTATGGCTACACCTTC
CDR3aa: CASSLYEGWYGYTF

abundance: -
j_gene: TRBJ2-5
d_gene: -
v_gene: TRBV9
CDR3nt: TGTGCCAGCAGCGTAGGGTCGAGCGGGCTACGAGAGACCCAGTACTTC
CDR3aa: CASSVGSSGLRETQYF

abundance: once
j_gene: TRBJ2-1
d_gene: -
v_gene: TRBV6-4
CDR3nt: TGTGCCAGCAGTATACTTCAGGGGGGGCAATCCTACAATGAGCAGTTCTTC
CDR3aa: CASSILQGGQSYNEQFF

abundance: -
j_gene: TRBJ2-3
d_gene: -
v_gene: TRBV29-1
CDR3nt: TGCAGCGTTCACAGGGACTTCACAGATACGCAGTATTTT
CDR3aa: CSVHRDFTDTQYF

abundance: -
j_gene: TRBJ1-1
d_gene: -
v_gene: TRBV29-1
CDR3nt: TGCAGCGTTGACAGGGCAAACACTGAAGCTTTCTTT
CDR3aa: CSVDRANTEAFF

abundance: -
j_gene: TRBJ2-3
d_gene: TRBD2
v_gene: TRBV2
CDR3nt: TGTGCCAGCAGTTGGACTAGCGGGGTGGATACGCAGTATTTT
CDR3aa: CASSWTSGVDTQYF

abundance: -
j_gene: TRBJ1-1
d_gene: -
v_gene: TRBV7-9
CDR3nt: TGTGCCAGCAGATCCGACCGGGACACTGAAGCTTTCTTT
CDR3aa: CASRSDRDTEAFF

abundance: -
j_gene: TRBJ2-2
d_gene: -
v_gene: TRBV19
CDR3nt: TGTGCCAGTCATCCACAGGGAAGAGGCACCGGGGAGCTGTTTTTT
CDR3aa: CASHPQGRGTGELFF

abundance: -
j_gene: TRBJ1-1
d_gene: -
v_gene: TRBV11-1
CDR3nt: TGTGCCAGCCAGTTGGGAGGGGGATCCACTGAAGCTTTCTTT
CDR3aa: CASQLGGGSTEAFF

abundance: -
j_gene: TRBJ2-7
d_gene: TRBD1
v_gene: TRBV5-5
CDR3nt: TGTGCCAGCAGCTGGGACAGAAACTCCTACGAGCAGTACTTC
CDR3aa: CASSWDRNSYEQYF

abundance: -
j_gene: TRBJ1-5
d_gene: -
v_gene: TRBV18
CDR3nt: TGTGCCAGCTCACCACCGATAAGTACCGGTCAGCCCCAGCATTTT
CDR3aa: CASSPPISTGQPQHF

abundance: -
j_gene: TRBJ1-5
d_gene: -
v_gene: TRBV19
CDR3nt: TGTGCCAGTAGACCGGACACTCGATATAGCAATCAGCCCCAGCATTTT
CDR3aa: CASRPDTRYSNQPQHF

abundance: -
j_gene: TRBJ2-5
d_gene: -
v_gene: TRBV29-1
CDR3nt: TGCAGCGTTGAAGGACGGTTGCAGGTGACCCAGTACTTC
CDR3aa: CSVEGRLQVTQYF

abundance: -
j_gene: TRBJ2-1
d_gene: TRBD2
v_gene: TRBV12-5
CDR3nt: TGTGCTAGTGGTTTCCCCAGGGAGGGGGAGCAGTTCTTC
CDR3aa: CASGFPREGEQFF

abundance: -
j_gene: TRBJ1-1
d_gene: -
v_gene: TRBV6-4
CDR3nt: TGTGCCAGCAGTGTACAGGGCGGGGCTGAAGCTTTCTTT
CDR3aa: CASSVQGGAEAFF

abundance: -
j_gene: TRBJ2-1
d_gene: -
v_gene: TRBV14
CDR3nt: TGTGCCAGCAGCCAAGACTATTACAATGAGCAGTTCTTC
CDR3aa: CASSQDYYNEQFF

abundance: once
j_gene: TRBJ2-6
d_gene: -
v_gene: TRBV6-6
CDR3nt: TGTGCCAGCAGTTACCGTGGGTCTGGGGCCAACGTCCTGACTTTC
CDR3aa: CASSYRGSGANVLTF

abundance: -
j_gene: TRBJ1-1
d_gene: -
v_gene: TRBV7-3
CDR3nt: TGTGCCAGCAGTAAGTCAGGCCAGGCCACTGAAGCTTTCTTT
CDR3aa: CASSKSGQATEAFF

abundance: -
j_gene: TRBJ1-1
d_gene: TRBD1
v_gene: TRBV7-3
CDR3nt: TGTGCCAGCAGCGCGGGACAGACAAACACTGAAGCTTTCTTT
CDR3aa: CASSAGQTNTEAFF